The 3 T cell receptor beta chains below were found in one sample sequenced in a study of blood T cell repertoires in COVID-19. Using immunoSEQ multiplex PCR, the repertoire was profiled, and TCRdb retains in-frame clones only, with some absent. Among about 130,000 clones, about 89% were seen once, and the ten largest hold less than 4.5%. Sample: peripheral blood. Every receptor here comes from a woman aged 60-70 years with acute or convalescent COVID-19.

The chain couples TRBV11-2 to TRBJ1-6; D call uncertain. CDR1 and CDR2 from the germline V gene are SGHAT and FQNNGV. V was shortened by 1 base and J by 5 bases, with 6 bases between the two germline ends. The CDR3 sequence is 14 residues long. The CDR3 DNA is TGTGCCAGCAGCTTAGTCCCCAATAATTCACCCCTCCACTTT. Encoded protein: CASSLVPNNSPLHF.

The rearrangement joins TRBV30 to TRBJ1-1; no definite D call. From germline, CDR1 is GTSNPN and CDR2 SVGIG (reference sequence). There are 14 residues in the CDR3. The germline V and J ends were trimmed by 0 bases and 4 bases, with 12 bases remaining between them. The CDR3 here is CAWSVRRVPTEAFF. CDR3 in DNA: TGTGCCTGGAGTGTACGGCGGGTTCCCACTGAAGCTTTCTTT.

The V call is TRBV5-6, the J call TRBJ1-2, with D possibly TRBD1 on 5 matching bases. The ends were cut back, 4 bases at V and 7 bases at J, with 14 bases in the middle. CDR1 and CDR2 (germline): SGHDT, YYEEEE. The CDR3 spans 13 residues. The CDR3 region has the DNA TGTGCCAGCAGCAGAGGCAGGGAGGTTGGCTACACCTTC. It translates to CASSRGREVGYTF.